This T cell receptor (beta chain) was profiled in a study (dated by TCRdb to the mid-2010s). Reading from cysteine to phenylalanine, the CDR3 counts 15 amino acids. This entry keeps only the CDR3 DNA: 45 bases, framed from base 1. CDR1 SGHAT and CDR2 FQDESV were looked up in the germline V gene (reference sequence). For this chain, trimming is 4 bases at the V end and 5 bases at the J end, and the number of junction bases without a gene match is 7. Library creation used RT-PCR. TCRdb records Illumina MiSeq as the sequencer. TCRdb cleaned the public reads at Q25 with fastp, built clones with MiXCR and kept in-frame beta chains. CDR3 protein duplicates are merged, each entry listing the most common genes and DNA. The sample table records about 680,000 distinct CDR3 sequences; 14% of these occur just once. The ten largest clonotypes hold about 3.9% of the sample. The sample holds many counts of this clonotype. Its antigen remains undetermined. No quality values exist for individual bases; no much larger clone is one base distant.

The TCR sequence derives from a female donor in good health, serving as a healthy control. Material for sequencing was memory CD4+ T cells from blood. The sequence links TRBV11-1 to TRBJ2-5, and TRBD1 matches 10 of the central bases. CDR3 loop: CASSSSRDRGETQYF. At the DNA level, the sequence is TGTGCCAGCAGCTCGTCCCGGGACAGGGGTGAGACCCAGTACTTC.